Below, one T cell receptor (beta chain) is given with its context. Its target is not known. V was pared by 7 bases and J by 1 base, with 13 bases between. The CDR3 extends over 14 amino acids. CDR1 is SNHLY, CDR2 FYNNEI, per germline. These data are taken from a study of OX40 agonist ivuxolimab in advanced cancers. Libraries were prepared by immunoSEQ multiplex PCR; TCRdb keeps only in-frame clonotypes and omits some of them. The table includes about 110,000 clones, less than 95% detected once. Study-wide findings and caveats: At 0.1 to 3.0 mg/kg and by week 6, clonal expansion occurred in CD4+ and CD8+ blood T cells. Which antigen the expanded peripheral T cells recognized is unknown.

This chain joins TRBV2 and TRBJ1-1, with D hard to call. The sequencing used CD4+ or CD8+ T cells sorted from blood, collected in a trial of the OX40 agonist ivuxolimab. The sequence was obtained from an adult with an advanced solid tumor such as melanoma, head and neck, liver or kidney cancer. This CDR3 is CASNGKRWNTEAFF. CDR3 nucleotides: TGTGCCAGCAACGGGAAAAGGTGGAACACTGAAGCTTTCTTT.